These 32 T cell receptor beta chains were sequenced from one sample in a study of early T cells in non-severe SARS-CoV-2 infection. TCRdb passed the 5' RACE reads through MiXCR, listing each CDR3 protein once. Among approximately 64,000 distinct CDR3 sequences listed, roughly 21% were seen once. The sequencing here drew on whole blood, taken at baseline. These receptors all stem from an adult who was a healthcare worker with PCR-confirmed SARS-CoV-2 infection or an uninfected control (not recorded which).

This rearrangement joins TRBV20-1 to TRBJ1-1; D is perhaps TRBD1 (6 bases). The CDR3 is 13 residues long. CDR1 and CDR2 (germline): DFQATT, SNEGSKA (reference sequence). With 6 bases removed from V and 7 bases from J, the gap between germline ends came to 18 bases. CDR3 nucleotides: TGCAGTGCCCCGAGAGGGGGGGGCAATGAAGCTTTCTTT. It translates to CSAPRGGGNEAFF.

J is TRBJ1-5 and V is TRBV2; no clear D. V was shortened by 7 bases and J by 7 bases, with 14 bases between the two germline ends. The germline V gene encodes CDR1 SNHLY and CDR2 FYNNEI. CDR3 length: 13 amino acids. The CDR3 loop is CASMMRVKQPQHF. CDR3 DNA: TGTGCCAGCATGATGAGGGTGAAGCAGCCCCAGCATTTT. Using reference TRBV2 and TRBJ1-5 for the parts outside the CDR3, the full variable domain is EPEVTQTPSHQVTQMGQEVILRCVPISNHLYFYWYRQILGQKVEFLVSFYNNEISEKSEIFDDQFSVERPDGSNFTLKIRSTKLEDSAMYFCASMMRVKQPQHFGDGTRLSIL.

V gene TRBV5-6 combines with J gene TRBJ2-7, with D unclear. The CDR3 is 13 amino acids. V was shortened by 3 bases and J by 1 base, with 8 bases between the two germline ends. The germline V gene encodes CDR1 SGHDT and CDR2 YYEEEE. The CDR3 region has the DNA TGTGCCAGCAGCTGGGCCCAATCCTACGAGCAGTACTTC. It translates to CASSWAQSYEQYF.

This clonotype was found a few times. The V and J genes are TRBV7-9 and TRBJ1-1; the match to TRBD1 covers 9 bases. The CDR3 runs to 14 residues. Looked up from germline, CDR1 is SEHNR and CDR2 is FQNEAQ (reference sequence). J lost 5 bases, V lost 3 bases, and 4 bases had no gene match. CDR3 in DNA: TGTGCCAGCAGCTTGATCGACAGGGGGACTGAAGCTTTCTTT. It codes for CASSLIDRGTEAFF. Supplemented by reference TRBV7-9 and TRBJ1-1, the full variable domain reads DTGVSQNPRHKITKRGQNVTFRCDPISEHNRLYWYRQTLGQGPEFLTYFQNEAQLEKSRLLSDRFSAERPKGSFSTLEIQRTEQGDSAMYLCASSLIDRGTEAFFGQGTRLTVV.

The CDR3 nucleotides read TGTGCCAGCACTTCTCCGGGACTAGAGAACACCGGGGAGCTGTTTTTT. Its protein is CASTSPGLENTGELFF. V is TRBV9 and J is TRBJ2-2; 8 nucleotides match TRBD2. The V segment lost 6 bases and the J segment 1 base; nucleotides outside the gene matches: 8. Germline V gene data show CDR1 as SGDLS and CDR2 as YYNGEE. There are 16 residues in the CDR3.

J is TRBJ1-4 and V is TRBV7-9; no clear D gene. The CDR3 covers 15 residues. V was clipped by 2 bases and J by 7 bases, with 14 bases between them. CDR1 and CDR2 from the germline V gene are SEHNR and FQNEAQ (reference sequence). The chain's CDR3 is CASSLLGTPGEKLFF. CDR3 bases: TGTGCCAGCAGCTTATTAGGCACTCCTGGTGAAAAACTGTTTTTT.

This chain links TRBV12-3 or TRBV12-4 with TRBJ2-1; D tentatively fits TRBD1 or TRBD2 (5 bases each). CDR3 length: 16 amino acids. Trimming left V 3 bases short and J 2 bases short, with 14 bases between. The CDR3 sequence is CASSLFLGDAYNEQFF. The CDR3, as DNA: TGTGCCAGCAGTTTGTTCTTGGGGGACGCCTACAATGAGCAGTTCTTC.

The chain employs TRBV20-1 and TRBJ2-7; D uncertain. The V gene lost 6 bases and the J gene lost 5 bases, with 11 bases spanning the gap. The CDR3 is 11 amino acids. Germline CDR1 and CDR2: DFQATT and SNEGSKA (reference sequence). The CDR3 DNA reads as TGCAGTGCCACCCCACGGGACGAGCAGTACTTC. This sequence encodes CSATPRDEQYF.

The rearrangement joins TRBV2 to TRBJ1-1, with D unclear. Germline V lookup: CDR1 SNHLY, CDR2 FYNNEI. CDR3 length: 13 amino acids. The V end lost 8 bases, the J end lost 2 bases, and 12 bases lay between the germline ends. CDR3 in DNA: TGTGCCAGCGGTAACGCAGCCAACACTGAAGCTTTCTTT. Its translation: CASGNAANTEAFF.

This clonotype was observed many times. The genes are TRBV12-3 or TRBV12-4 and TRBJ1-6, with D perhaps matching TRBD1 (6 bases). Trimming removed 3 bases from V and 9 bases from J, with 18 bases in between. There are 16 residues in the CDR3. This CDR3 reads CASSFWGAQESSPLHF. The CDR3, as DNA: TGTGCCAGCAGTTTTTGGGGGGCCCAAGAAAGTTCACCCCTCCACTTT.

This clonotype was recorded only once. The V gene is TRBV6-1, the J gene TRBJ2-2, with D perhaps assigned TRBD1 or TRBD2 (5 bases each). V was shortened by 5 bases and J by 6 bases, with 19 bases between the two germline ends. This CDR3 comprises 16 residues. The V gene's germline CDR1 is MNHNS and CDR2 SASEGT. The CDR3 nucleotides read TGTGCCAGCAGTCTAGGCCCAGGGAGTTCGTCCGGGGAGCTGTTTTTT. It is translated as CASSLGPGSSSGELFF.

V gene TRBV7-9 combines with J gene TRBJ2-4; 9 positions match TRBD1. Trimming removed 1 base from V and 5 bases from J; junction bases left unmatched: 0. The CDR3 is 14 amino acids. The V gene's germline CDR1 is SEHNR and CDR2 FQNEAQ (reference sequence). The CDR3 DNA sequence: TGTGCCAGCAGCTTAGGGACAGGGGAAAACATTCAGTACTTC. Amino acids: CASSLGTGENIQYF.

CDR3 in amino acids: CASSIQQGAREQPQHF. The DNA for the CDR3 is TGTGCCAGTAGTATACAACAGGGGGCGCGGGAACAGCCCCAGCATTTT. This chain connects TRBV19 to TRBJ1-5, with 9 positions matching TRBD1. CDR1 and CDR2 (germline): LNHDA, SQIVND (reference sequence). V was clipped by 2 bases and J by 7 bases; unmatched bases: 9. The CDR3 spans 16 residues.

The DNA for the CDR3 is TGCGCCAGCAGTGAGTCGACAGACGGGGAGCTGTTTTTT. Translation gives CASSESTDGELFF. The chain carries TRBV10-1 and TRBJ2-2; the D gene is possibly TRBD1 (5 bases). Germline V gene lookup returns CDR1 WNHNN and CDR2 SYGVQD (reference sequence). Trimming removed 0 bases at V and 7 bases at J, with 6 bases between. The CDR3 has 13 residues.

This clonotype was picked up a small number of times. The chain is built from TRBV13 and TRBJ2-2, with TRBD1 matching 9 bases. Per germline, CDR1 PRHDT and CDR2 FYEKMQ (reference sequence). The CDR3 runs to 14 residues. With 8 bases clipped from V and 5 bases from J, the junction kept 6 bases outside the gene matches. CDR3 sequence: CASAGTGKTGELFF. CDR3 sequence (DNA): TGTGCCAGCGCTGGGACAGGGAAGACCGGGGAGCTGTTTTTT.

V usage is TRBV12-3 or TRBV12-4 and J usage is TRBJ2-1, with 11 nucleotides matching TRBD1. Trimming removed 5 bases from V and 1 base from J; junction bases left unmatched: 7. This CDR3 region has 17 residues. The CDR3 DNA reads as TGTGCCAGCAGTCCAGCCGGGACAGGGGGATCCTACAATGAGCAGTTCTTC. Translating it yields CASSPAGTGGSYNEQFF.

This clonotype was detected only a few times. J is TRBJ1-1 and V is TRBV6-1, with 9 bases matching TRBD1. The CDR3 spans 12 residues. Germline V CDR1 and CDR2: MNHNS, SASEGT. Trimming took 10 bases from V and 3 from J; bases not matched to a gene: 3. DNA for the CDR3: TGTGCCACACAGGGGGCTTACACTGAAGCTTTCTTT. It specifies CATQGAYTEAFF.

J is TRBJ2-6 and V is TRBV2, with no clear D. V was cut by 4 bases and J by 2 bases, with 0 bases left in between. This CDR3 has 12 amino acids. The germline V gene encodes CDR1 SNHLY and CDR2 FYNNEI. CDR3 residues: CASSAGANVLTF. CDR3 coding DNA: TGTGCCAGCAGTGCTGGGGCCAACGTCCTGACTTTC.

This clonotype has just a few counts. The rearrangement uses TRBV19 and TRBJ1-4; TRBD1 might be the D (5 bases). Trimming took off 7 bases at V and 4 bases at J, with 16 bases between the two ends. The CDR3 has 15 amino acids. Germline V CDR1 and CDR2: LNHDA, SQIVND (reference sequence). The DNA for the CDR3 is TGTGCCAGTACCTCCCCGGGGGAACTTAATGAAAAACTGTTTTTT. This codes for CASTSPGELNEKLFF.

The chain combines TRBV29-1 with TRBJ2-3, with 7 bases that match TRBD2. The CDR3 is 14 residues long. Germline values: CDR1 SQVTM, CDR2 ANQGSEA. V trimming: 4 bases; J trimming: 0 bases; junction bases outside the gene matches: 4. This CDR3 is CSVVGGGSTDTQYF. The CDR3 DNA is TGCAGCGTTGTCGGCGGGGGAAGCACAGATACGCAGTATTTT.

The rearrangement uses TRBV7-9 and TRBJ2-5; D is perhaps TRBD2 (6 bases). Between the trimmed V and J ends, which lost 5 bases and 3 bases, there was a span of 19 bases. The CDR3 covers 16 residues. Germline values: CDR1 SEHNR, CDR2 FQNEAQ (reference sequence). CDR3 loop: CASSPGKAGREETQYF. In DNA form, the CDR3 reads TGTGCCAGCAGCCCAGGGAAGGCGGGGCGGGAAGAGACCCAGTACTTC.

This clonotype was seen at least ten times. This chain connects TRBV2 to TRBJ2-1; TRBD2 is a possible D gene (5 bases). Germline assignment: CDR1 SNHLY and CDR2 FYNNEI. There are 16 residues in the CDR3. With 1 base removed from V and 2 bases from J, the gap between germline ends came to 12 bases. CDR3 DNA: TGTGCCAGCAGTGAAGGGAGAGGACTTCCCTACAATGAGCAGTTCTTC. Protein: CASSEGRGLPYNEQFF.

This clonotype was recorded only once. V usage is TRBV7-3 and J usage is TRBJ1-3; 8 positions agree with TRBD1. The CDR3 spans 13 residues. CDR1 and CDR2 (germline): SGHTA, FQGTGA. With 5 bases clipped from V and 7 bases from J, the junction kept 4 bases outside the gene matches. The CDR3 is CASSPRQGNTIYF. CDR3 sequence (DNA): TGTGCCAGCAGCCCACGACAGGGGAACACCATATATTTT. The variable domain in full, completed from reference TRBV7-3 and TRBJ1-3, reads GAGVSQTPSNKVTEKGKYVELRCDPISGHTALYWYRQSLGQGPEFLIYFQGTGAADDSGLPNDRFFAVRPEGSVSTLKIQRTERGDSAVYLCASSPRQGNTIYFGEGSWLTVV.

With respect to this clonotype: Compared with germline, one end of the junction differs, possibly owing to a read error. CDR3 sequence: CASRPTGAGAISF. The DNA for the CDR3 is TGCGCCAGCAGGCCGACAGGCGCAGGGGCCATCTCGTTC. The genes are TRBV5-1 and TRBJ2-4; D is possibly TRBD1 (6 bases). Looked up from germline, CDR1 is SGHRS and CDR2 is YFSETQ. There are 13 residues in the CDR3. Variable domain in full (rest from reference TRBV5-1 and TRBJ2-4): KAGVTQTPRYLIKTRGQQVTLSCSPISGHRSVSWYQQTPGQGLQFLFEYFSETQRNKGNFPGRFSGRQFSNSRSEMNVSTLELGDSALYLCASRPTGAGAISFGAGTRLSVL.

A note on this clonotype: A junction boundary mismatches the germline segment, possibly from a read error. V is TRBV2 and J is TRBJ2-7; no firm D call. Germline V gene sequence: CDR1 SNHLY, CDR2 FYNNEI. This CDR3 spans 13 amino acids. The CDR3 region has the DNA TGTGCCAGCCGTGATGACGGTACCTACGAGCAGTACTTC. Its protein product is CASRDDGTYEQYF.

The chain carries TRBV30 and TRBJ2-1, with D unclear. The CDR3 loop spans 14 amino acids. Trimming shortened V by 2 bases and J by 9 bases, and 17 bases separated the two germline ends. Per germline, CDR1 GTSNPN and CDR2 SVGIG (reference sequence). CDR3 DNA sequence: TGTGCCTGGAGTCTAGGCGCCCTCACAATTGAGCAGTTCTTC. It translates to CAWSLGALTIEQFF. The full variable domain, with the rest looked up from reference TRBV30 and TRBJ2-1, is SQTIHQWPATLVQPVGSPLSLECTVEGTSNPNLYWYRQAAGRGLQLLFYSVGIGQISSEVPQNLSASRPQDRQFILSSKKLLLSDSGFYLCAWSLGALTIEQFFGPGTRLTVL.

This clonotype came up a few times. The rearrangement uses TRBV7-9 and TRBJ2-7, with 8 bases lining up with TRBD2. This CDR3 has 14 amino acids. With V trimmed by 5 bases and J by 2 bases, 5 bases remained unmatched. The germline V gene has CDR1 SEHNR and CDR2 FQNEAQ (reference sequence). CDR3 nucleotides: TGTGCCAGCAGCCCTAGCGGGCCCCCCTACGAGCAGTACTTC. Its translation is CASSPSGPPYEQYF.

The V call is TRBV12-3 or TRBV12-4, the J call TRBJ2-1; 9 bases match TRBD2. CDR3 length equals 17 residues. V trimming: 5 bases; J trimming: 6 bases; junction bases outside the gene matches: 14. CDR3 nucleotides: TGTGCCAGCAGTCACGAACCCGGGACTAGCTTTGGCAATGAGCAGTTCTTC. It encodes CASSHEPGTSFGNEQFF.

This clonotype has a count of ten or more. The rearrangement links TRBV7-9 to TRBJ2-7, with D perhaps TRBD1 (5 bases). CDR1 is SEHNR, CDR2 FQNEAQ, per germline (reference sequence). This CDR3 has 14 amino acids. The V end lost 1 base, the J end lost 3 bases, and 10 bases lay between the germline ends. In nucleotides, the CDR3 is TGTGCCAGCAGCTTAGGTCAGGGAAACTACGAGCAGTACTTC. This sequence encodes CASSLGQGNYEQYF. Based on the CDR3 plus reference TRBV7-9 and TRBJ2-7, the full variable domain is DTGVSQNPRHKITKRGQNVTFRCDPISEHNRLYWYRQTLGQGPEFLTYFQNEAQLEKSRLLSDRFSAERPKGSFSTLEIQRTEQGDSAMYLCASSLGQGNYEQYFGPGTRLTVT.

This clonotype was recorded only once. V usage is TRBV14 and J usage is TRBJ2-3; 7 bases fit TRBD1. In germline, CDR1 is SGHDN, CDR2 FVKESK. With 4 bases clipped from V and 1 base from J, the junction kept 2 bases outside the gene matches. The CDR3 is made up of 14 amino acids. CDR3: CASSLQGGTDTQYF. The CDR3, as DNA: TGTGCCAGCAGCCTCCAGGGGGGCACAGATACGCAGTATTTT.

In its sample, this clonotype was seen a few times. The genes are TRBV10-3 and TRBJ2-3, with TRBD2 as a possible D gene (5 bases). From germline, CDR1 is ENHRY and CDR2 SYGVKD. This CDR3 has 13 amino acids. Trimming shortened V by 8 bases and J by 5 bases, and 14 bases separated the two germline ends. This CDR3 reads CAIGESEQDTQYF. For the CDR3, the DNA is TGTGCCATCGGGGAGAGCGAACAAGATACGCAGTATTTT.

This clonotype was found many times. This rearrangement joins TRBV7-9 to TRBJ1-6; D remains unclear. Germline V gives CDR1 SEHNR, CDR2 FQNEAQ (reference sequence). The CDR3 runs 15 residues. V lost 5 bases and J 9 bases, leaving 17 bases between the germline ends. The CDR3 nucleotides read TGTGCCAGCAGCCCAAGTTGGGGAGGTCTTTCACCCCTCCACTTT. Amino acids: CASSPSWGGLSPLHF.